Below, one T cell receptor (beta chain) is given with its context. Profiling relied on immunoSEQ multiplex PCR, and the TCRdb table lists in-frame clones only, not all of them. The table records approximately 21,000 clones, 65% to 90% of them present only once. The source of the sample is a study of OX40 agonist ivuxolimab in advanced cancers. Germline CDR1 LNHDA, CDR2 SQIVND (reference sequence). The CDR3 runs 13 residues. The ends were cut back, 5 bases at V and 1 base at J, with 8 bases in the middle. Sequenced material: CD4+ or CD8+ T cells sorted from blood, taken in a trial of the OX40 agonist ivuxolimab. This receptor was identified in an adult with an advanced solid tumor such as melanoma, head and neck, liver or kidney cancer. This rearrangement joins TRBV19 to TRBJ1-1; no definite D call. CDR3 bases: TGTGCCAGTAGTTGGGCGGGGAACACTGAAGCTTTCTTT. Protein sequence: CASSWAGNTEAFF.